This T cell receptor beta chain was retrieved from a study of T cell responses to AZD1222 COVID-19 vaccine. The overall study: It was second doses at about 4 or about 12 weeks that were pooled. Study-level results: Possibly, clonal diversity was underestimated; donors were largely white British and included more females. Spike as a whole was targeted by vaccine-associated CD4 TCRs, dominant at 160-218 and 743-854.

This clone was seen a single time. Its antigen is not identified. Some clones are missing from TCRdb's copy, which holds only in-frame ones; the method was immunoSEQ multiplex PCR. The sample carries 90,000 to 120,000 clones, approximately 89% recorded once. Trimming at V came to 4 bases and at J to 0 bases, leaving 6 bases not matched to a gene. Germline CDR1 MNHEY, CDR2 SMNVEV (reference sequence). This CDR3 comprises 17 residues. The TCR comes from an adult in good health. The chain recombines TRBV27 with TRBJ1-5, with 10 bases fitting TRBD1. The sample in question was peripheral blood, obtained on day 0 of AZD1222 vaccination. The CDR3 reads CASSSGQGWNSNQPQHF. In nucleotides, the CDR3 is TGTGCCAGCAGTTCGGGACAGGGGTGGAATAGCAATCAGCCCCAGCATTTT.